The sequence of this TCR beta chain was determined in a study of T-cell reconstitution after alpha-beta-depleted transplantation in children listed by TCRdb under 2016. Study-level background: T-cell immune reconstitution after TCRalphabeta/CD19-depleted allogeneic hematopoietic cell transplantation in children was quantitatively tracked in the study by means of TCR repertoire profiling. General findings and caveats noted by the study authors: Over the following months the frequencies of hyperexpanded clones went down, and after one year T-cell counts and TCRbeta diversity were mostly credited to newly produced T cells. Apparently early alphabetaT-cell count recovery about two months after transplant reportedly relied on only several hundred rapidly expanded clones derived from non-depleted graft cells. In some patients, the high TCRbeta diversity seen at day 60 was put down to recipient T cells and intrathymic progenitors that had survived conditioning.

Library creation used PCR. The run used an Illumina HiSeq 2500. Molecular barcoding was employed in the preparation of TCR libraries, with unique molecular identifiers being used to normalize TCRbeta repertoire quantification. TCRdb reworked the public reads: Q25 trimming with fastp, MiXCR clone assembly, productive beta chains retained. Each entry merges the rows of one CDR3 protein and shows their most common DNA and genes. The sample records about 460,000 distinct CDR3 sequences, roughly a tenth of which are singletons. Approximately 2% of the sample is held by the ten biggest clonotypes. The treatment or condition label for this specimen denotes: allogeneic hematopoietic cell transplantation with graft depleted of TCRalphabeta T cells and CD19 B cells. TCRalphabeta/CD19-depleted allogeneic hematopoietic cell grafts were given to the transplant recipients, all of whom were children. A note on this clonotype: Its antigen is unknown. Base qualities were left out, and no much larger clone turns up one base away.

A distance of 13 bases separates the germline ends of V and J, which lose 5 bases and 1 base respectively. Measured from the cysteine to the phenylalanine, the CDR3 is 14 residues long. The read is trimmed to its CDR3 DNA, 42 bases read in frame from base 1. Sequences DFQATT (CDR1) and SNEGSKA (CDR2) are obtained from the germline V gene (reference sequence). The source of this sequence is a child under 10 years old with inherited bone marrow failure, due to receive a stem cell transplant. Sequences were derived from PBMCs, sampled before TCRalphabeta/CD19-depleted stem cell transplant. The chain joins TRBV20-1 to TRBJ2-3, with a tentative D call of TRBD1 or TRBD2, each matching 5 bases. The sequenced DNA is TGCAGTGCTCACCGGGGCCGGGGCACAGATACGCAGTATTTT. It is translated as CSAHRGRGTDTQYF.